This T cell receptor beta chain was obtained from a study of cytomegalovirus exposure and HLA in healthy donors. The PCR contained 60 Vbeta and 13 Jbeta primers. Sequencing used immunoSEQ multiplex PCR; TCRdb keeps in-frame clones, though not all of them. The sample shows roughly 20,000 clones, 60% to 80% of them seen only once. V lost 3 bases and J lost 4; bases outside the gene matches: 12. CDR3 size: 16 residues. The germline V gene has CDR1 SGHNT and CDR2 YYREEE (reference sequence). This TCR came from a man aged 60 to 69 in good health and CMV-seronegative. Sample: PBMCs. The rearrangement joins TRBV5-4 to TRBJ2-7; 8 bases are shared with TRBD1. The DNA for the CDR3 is TGTGCCAGCAGCTCCGGACAGGGTGGGATCAGGTACGAGCAGTACTTC. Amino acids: CASSSGQGGIRYEQYF.